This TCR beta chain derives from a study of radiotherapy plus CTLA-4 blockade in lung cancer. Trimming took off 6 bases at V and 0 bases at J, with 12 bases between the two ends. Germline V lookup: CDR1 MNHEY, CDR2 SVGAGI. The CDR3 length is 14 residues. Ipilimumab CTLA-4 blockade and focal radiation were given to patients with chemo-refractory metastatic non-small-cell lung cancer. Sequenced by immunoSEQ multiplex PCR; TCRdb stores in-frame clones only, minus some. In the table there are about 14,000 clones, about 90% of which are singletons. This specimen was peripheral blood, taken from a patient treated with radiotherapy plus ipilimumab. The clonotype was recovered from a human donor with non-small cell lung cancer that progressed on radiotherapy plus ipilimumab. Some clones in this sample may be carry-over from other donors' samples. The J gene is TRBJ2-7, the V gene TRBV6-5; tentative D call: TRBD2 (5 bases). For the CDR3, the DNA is TGTGCCAGCAGGGACTTCTCGAGCTCCTACGAGCAGTACTTC. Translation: CASRDFSSSYEQYF.